This is a list of T cell receptor beta chains from one sample in a study of blood T cell repertoires in COVID-19. Libraries were prepared by immunoSEQ multiplex PCR; TCRdb keeps only in-frame clonotypes and omits some of them. The top ten hold under 15% of the sample, which has some 200,000 clones, approximately 87% seen once. Sequencing was carried out using peripheral blood. These receptor sequences come from a woman aged 70-85 years with COVID-19, enrolled during active disease. CDR3s include the opening cysteine and the closing phenylalanine or tryptophan. D genes are given only for firm matches. Where a row states a size, it is once, few, many or the class of an expanded clone; other rows omit it.

>TRBD1|TRBV10-3|TRBJ2-7|-
TGTGCCATCAGTGGGCAGGGGGCGGAAGAGCAGTACTTC
CAISGQGAEEQYF
>-|TRBV18|TRBJ2-2|once
TGTGCCAGCTCACCACCAGGGGACACCGGGGAGCTGTTTTTT
CASSPPGDTGELFF
>TRBD1|TRBV30|TRBJ1-1|-
TGTGCCTGGAGGACCGGGACAGGGAAGAACACTGAAGCTTTCTTT
CAWRTGTGKNTEAFF
>-|TRBV4-1|TRBJ2-5|-
TGCGCCAGCAGCCAAAGATGGACAGCTCAAGAGACCCAGTACTTC
CASSQRWTAQETQYF
>TRBD2|TRBV6-6|TRBJ2-2|-
TGTGCCAGCAGGGAGGGACTACTGAACACCGGGGAGCTGTTTTTT
CASREGLLNTGELFF
>TRBD2|TRBV9|TRBJ2-7|-
TGTGCCAGCAGCCCTAGCGGGTCGAGCTCCTACGAGCAGTACTTC
CASSPSGSSSYEQYF
>TRBD2|TRBV24-1|TRBJ2-2|-
TGTGCCACCAGTGATTTAGCGGGAGCGGACACCGGGGAGCTGTTTTTT
CATSDLAGADTGELFF
>TRBD2|TRBV7-8|TRBJ2-3|-
TGTGCCAGCAGCCTCCCGGGGCGAGCGGGACCTACAGATACGCAGTATTTT
CASSLPGRAGPTDTQYF
>TRBD1|TRBV4-1|TRBJ2-2|-
TGCGCCAGCAGCCAAGCCCGGGACAGGGCTGCCGGGGAGCTGTTTTTT
CASSQARDRAAGELFF
>TRBD1|TRBV3-1/TRBV3-2|TRBJ1-4|-
TGTGCCAGCAGCCGAGCCGGGACAGATGAAAAACTGTTTTTT
CASSRAGTDEKLFF
>-|TRBV7-9|TRBJ2-3|-
TGTGCCAGCAGCTTAGCGCTGAGTCTCCTCACAGATACGCAGTATTTT
CASSLALSLLTDTQYF
>-|TRBV6-6|TRBJ1-6|-
TGTGCCAGCAGTCTAAGCCGGGAGGCCAATTCACCCCTCCACTTT
CASSLSREANSPLHF
>TRBD2|TRBV2|TRBJ2-7|few
TGTGCCAGCAGTGAACCCCTCAAGCAGACTAGCGGGAGTTACGAGCAGTACTTC
CASSEPLKQTSGSYEQYF
>TRBD2|TRBV29-1|TRBJ2-3|-
TGCAGCGTTGTTTACTGGCGGGAGTTTGTGACAGATACGCAGTATTTT
CSVVYWREFVTDTQYF
>TRBD2|TRBV11-2|TRBJ2-7|-
TGTGCCAGCAGCTTCGGGACTAGCGGTAGATACGAGCAGTACTTC
CASSFGTSGRYEQYF
>-|TRBV19|TRBJ1-3|-
TGTGCCAGTAGTATCGGACAGCGAAACACCATATATTTT
CASSIGQRNTIYF
>-|TRBV7-5|TRBJ2-7|-
TGTGCCAGAAGCTTCACAAAGGTCTGGCGGGAGACTTCCTACGAGCAGTACTTC
CARSFTKVWRETSYEQYF
>TRBD1|TRBV24-1|TRBJ2-7|-
TGTGCCACCAGTGACCCGGGACAGGGATCCTACGAGCAGTACTTC
CATSDPGQGSYEQYF
>-|TRBV9|TRBJ2-7|-
TGTGCCAGCAGCCCCCAGCGGGCAACCTACGAGCAGTACTTC
CASSPQRATYEQYF
>-|TRBV4-1|TRBJ2-2|-
TGCGCCAGCAGCCAAGAGGCAGGCGCGAACACCGGGGAGCTGTTTTTT
CASSQEAGANTGELFF
>TRBD2|TRBV6-5|TRBJ2-7|-
TGTGCCAGCAGCCGGGGGGTAGTGTCGGAATACGAGCAGTACTTC
CASSRGVVSEYEQYF
>TRBD1|TRBV6-5|TRBJ1-6|-
TGTGCCAGCAGCCGGGACAGGGGAACTTCACCCCTCCACTTT
CASSRDRGTSPLHF
>TRBD1|TRBV2|TRBJ2-7|few
TGTGCCAGCAGCGGGACAGGGAACTACGAGCAGTACTTC
CASSGTGNYEQYF
>TRBD1|TRBV6-5|TRBJ2-7|-
TGTGCCAGCAGTTACTCCGGGACAGGTATAGACGAGCAGTACTTC
CASSYSGTGIDEQYF
>TRBD1|TRBV28|TRBJ2-7|-
TGTGCCAGCAGACGGGACAGTCTGTCCTACGAGCAGTACTTC
CASRRDSLSYEQYF
>-|TRBV11-1|TRBJ2-7|-
TGTGCCAGCAGCTCGGGGACTGTAGGCGTACACGAGCAGTACTTC
CASSSGTVGVHEQYF
>-|TRBV5-1|TRBJ2-4|-
TGCGCCAGCAGCCCAGAAACTCCGGGACAAGTATACATTCAGTACTTC
CASSPETPGQVYIQYF
>-|TRBV4-2|TRBJ2-2|-
TGTGCCAGCAGCCAAGAAATGGTTAGGGAGATAGACACCGGGGAGCTGTTTTTT
CASSQEMVREIDTGELFF
>TRBD2|TRBV19|TRBJ2-7|-
TGTGCCAGTAGTTCTAGCGGGCATACCTCATACGAGCAGTACTTC
CASSSSGHTSYEQYF
>-|TRBV7-3|TRBJ2-2|-
TGTGCCAGCAGCTTAGTGACTACCCCTAACACCGGGGAGCTGTTTTTT
CASSLVTTPNTGELFF
>-|TRBV29-1|TRBJ2-7|-
TGCAGCGTTGAAGATCTTGCTGAGGGATCCTACGAGCAGTACTTC
CSVEDLAEGSYEQYF
>-|TRBV11-3|TRBJ1-3|once
TGTGCCAGCAGCCGTCAGGGGAATGGAAACACCATATATTTT
CASSRQGNGNTIYF
>-|TRBV7-9|TRBJ1-2|once
TGTGCCAGCAGCTTATTGGGGGCAGGGGCTGGCTACACCTTC
CASSLLGAGAGYTF
>TRBD1|TRBV19|TRBJ1-4|-
TGTGCCAGGGACAGGATTTTTGAAAAACTGTTTTTT
CARDRIFEKLFF
>TRBD1|TRBV10-3|TRBJ2-2|-
TGTGCCATCCGGACAGGGAACACCGGGGAGCTGTTTTTT
CAIRTGNTGELFF
>-|TRBV9|TRBJ2-7|-
TGTGCCCGGGAGAAGGGCCAGGGCGAGCAGTACTTC
CAREKGQGEQYF
>-|TRBV19|TRBJ1-2|-
TGTGCTTCCTTAGGGGATGACTATGGCTACACCTTC
CASLGDDYGYTF
>-|TRBV6-5|TRBJ1-2|few
TGTGCCAGCAAACAGGGTGTTCTACCTGGCTACACCTTC
CASKQGVLPGYTF
>TRBD2|TRBV5-1|TRBJ2-7|-
TGCGCCAGCAGCAACCGGGCTAGCGGGTCCTACGAGCAGTACTTC
CASSNRASGSYEQYF
>-|TRBV5-1|TRBJ1-1|-
TGCGCCAGCAGTTCCACGACAGTACTATCTTACACTGAAGCTTTCTTT
CASSSTTVLSYTEAFF
>-|TRBV11-2|TRBJ1-5|-
TGTGCCAGCAGCTTCACTGGGGCCCAGCCCCAGCATTTT
CASSFTGAQPQHF
>TRBD1|TRBV19|TRBJ1-2|once
TGTGCCAGTAGAGGCGTGGGACAGCATGGCTACACCTTC
CASRGVGQHGYTF
>TRBD2|TRBV14|TRBJ2-7|-
TGTGCCAGCAGCCAACTACTAGCGGGAGGGCGGGAAGAGCAGTACTTC
CASSQLLAGGREEQYF
>-|TRBV5-4|TRBJ1-2|-
TGTGCCAGCAGCTTGGAGCGGATGGGGGGGTATGGCTACACCTTC
CASSLERMGGYGYTF
>-|TRBV13|TRBJ2-1|-
TGTGCCAGCAGCCCACAGGGGGGGAGCTCCTACAATGAGCAGTTCTTC
CASSPQGGSSYNEQFF
>-|TRBV18|TRBJ1-1|once
TGTGCCAGCTCACCATTGAGGGAGCCAGGTGAGAAGTTCGCTGAAGCTTTCTTT
CASSPLREPGEKFAEAFF
>TRBD1|TRBV30|TRBJ1-1|-
TGTGCCTGGAGTCAAGCGGACAGGCCGAACACTGAAGCTTTCTTT
CAWSQADRPNTEAFF
>-|TRBV7-9|TRBJ2-7|-
TGTGCCAGCAGCCCCGGCCGCGGGATTGAAGAGCAGTACTTC
CASSPGRGIEEQYF
>-|TRBV24-1|TRBJ1-1|-
TGTGCCACCAGTGCCCCCCTAGGGAACACTGAAGCTTTCTTT
CATSAPLGNTEAFF